One and the same sample provided the 26 T cell receptor beta chains below, sequenced in a study of T cell responses to AZD1222 COVID-19 vaccine. Produced via immunoSEQ multiplex PCR; TCRdb's table is partial and in-frame only. The sample has some 52,000 clones; 87% are singletons. The material was peripheral blood, obtained 28 days after the second AZD1222 dose. The origin of the receptors is an adult who received the AZD1222 COVID-19 vaccine.

This chain joins TRBV7-3 and TRBJ1-2, with D possibly matching TRBD1 (6 bases). Per germline, CDR1 SGHTA and CDR2 FQGTGA. This CDR3 region has 13 residues. Between the trimmed V and J ends, which lost 1 base and 6 bases, there was a span of 9 bases. CDR3 in DNA: TGTGCCAGCAGCTTAAGCCAGGGGAATGGCTACACCTTC. Translating gives CASSLSQGNGYTF.

The CDR3 coding sequence is TGCAGCGTTCCCAGGGGGTTGGACTATGGCTACACCTTC. It encodes CSVPRGLDYGYTF. J is TRBJ1-2 and V is TRBV29-1; 7 bases are shared with TRBD1. Germline V gives CDR1 SQVTM, CDR2 ANQGSEA. With V trimmed by 5 bases and J by 3 bases, 6 bases remained unmatched. The CDR3 runs 13 residues. The entire variable domain, with the rest obtained from reference TRBV29-1 and TRBJ1-2, is as follows: SAVISQKPSRDICQRGTSLTIQCQVDSQVTMMFWYRQQPGQSLTLIATANQGSEATYESGFVIDKFPISRPNLTFSTLTVSNMSPEDSSIYLCSVPRGLDYGYTFGSGTRLTVV.

The V and J genes are TRBV21-1 and TRBJ2-7. TRBV21-1 is marked as a pseudogene. The CDR3 covers 12 residues. The CDR3 protein is CASDPNAYEQYF. CDR3 in DNA: TGTGCCAGCGACCCCAACGCCTACGAGCAGTACTTC.

This clone was seen more than once but under ten times. The chain couples TRBV30 to TRBJ1-5; no firm D call. Germline CDR1 is GTSNPN and CDR2 is SVGIG (reference sequence). V dropped 2 bases and J dropped 1 base, with 12 bases sitting between them. CDR3 length equals 15 residues. The CDR3 loop reads CAWSTLRTSNQPQHF. CDR3 DNA sequence: TGTGCCTGGAGTACCCTCCGCACCAGCAATCAGCCCCAGCATTTT.

The rearrangement joins TRBV3-1 (or the pseudogene TRBV3-2) to TRBJ1-2; 8 bases are a match to TRBD1. The CDR3 is 15 residues long. Germline CDR1 and CDR2: LGHDT and YNNKEL (reference sequence). V dropped 0 bases and J dropped 4; count of bases not matched to a gene: 4. CDR3 sequence reads: CASSQEVGQGYGYTF. The CDR3 DNA reads as TGTGCCAGCAGCCAAGAAGTCGGACAGGGCTATGGCTACACCTTC.

The rearrangement joins TRBV12-3 or TRBV12-4 to TRBJ1-4, with 7 positions matching TRBD1. This CDR3 contains 13 residues. V gave up 6 bases and J gave up 8 bases; unmatched junction bases: 6. The CDR3 sequence is CASSTGVSEKLFF. CDR3 DNA: TGTGCCAGCAGCACAGGGGTTTCCGAAAAACTGTTTTTT.

Written as DNA, the CDR3 is TGTGCCACTACCGGGACAGGGAGAACCGGGGAGCTGTTTTTT. It is translated as CATTGTGRTGELFF. The genes are TRBV19 and TRBJ2-2; 9 bases map to TRBD1. Germline trimming cut 10 bases from V and 5 bases from J; bases unmatched to any gene: 8. The CDR3 runs to 14 residues. Looked up from germline, CDR1 is LNHDA and CDR2 is SQIVND (reference sequence).

The chain has TRBV7-2 and TRBJ1-2, with TRBD1 matching over 9 bases. The CDR3 totals 15 residues. Germline V CDR1 and CDR2: SGHTA, FQGNSA. Losses at the gene ends were 2 bases for V and 4 bases for J; bases not matched to a gene: 5. CDR3 in amino acids: CASSLTGQGIYGYTF. The CDR3 DNA sequence: TGTGCCAGCAGCTTAACCGGACAGGGGATCTATGGCTACACCTTC.

The V and J genes are TRBV28 and TRBJ1-1; 10 positions agree with TRBD1. Per the germline V gene, CDR1 is MDHEN and CDR2 is SYDVKM. The V gene end was trimmed by 5 bases and the J gene end by 5 bases; junction bases not matched to a gene: 8. The CDR3 runs 15 residues. For the CDR3, the DNA is TGTGCCAGCAGTGAGACAGGGGGCTCGGGTACTGAAGCTTTCTTT. It is translated as CASSETGGSGTEAFF.

The CDR3 reads CASSIKGGSAFF. The CDR3 DNA is TGTGCCAGTAGTATTAAGGGGGGTTCGGCTTTCTTT. The V call is TRBV19, the J call TRBJ1-1; TRBD1 might be the D (6 bases). Per the germline V gene, CDR1 is LNHDA and CDR2 is SQIVND (reference sequence). With 3 bases removed from V and 11 bases from J, the gap between germline ends came to 13 bases. CDR3 length: 12 amino acids.

Points on this clone: At one boundary the junction diverges from the germline segment, which might be a read error. The chain links TRBV11-2 to TRBJ2-1; 11 nucleotides match TRBD1. There are 13 residues in the CDR3. The V gene's germline CDR1 is SGHAT and CDR2 FQNNGV. CDR3 DNA: TGTGCCAGCAGCTTAGATTTGGGACAGGGGGGGGTCTTC. Translated, it gives CASSLDLGQGGVF.

This sequence joins TRBV30 and TRBJ1-1; no definite D call. The V end was cut by 2 bases, the J end by 2 bases, with 15 bases between. The length of the CDR3 is 15 residues. Germline V gene lookup returns CDR1 GTSNPN and CDR2 SVGIG (reference sequence). CDR3 residues: CAWSIPSPSNTEAFF. DNA of the CDR3: TGTGCCTGGAGTATACCCTCCCCATCAAACACTGAAGCTTTCTTT.

The V call is TRBV27, the J call TRBJ2-5; the match to TRBD1 covers 9 bases. V lost 2 bases, J lost 5 bases, and 6 bases stayed unmatched. CDR1 MNHEY and CDR2 SMNVEV come from the germline V gene (reference sequence). The CDR3 consists of 15 residues. CDR3 protein: CASSLTGGAIETQYF. The CDR3 coding sequence is TGTGCCAGCAGTTTAACAGGGGGCGCGATTGAGACCCAGTACTTC.

This rearrangement joins TRBV2 to TRBJ1-6; no clear D. CDR1 is SNHLY and CDR2 is FYNNEI in the germline V gene. This CDR3 spans 15 amino acids. With 4 bases removed from V and 7 bases from J, the gap between germline ends came to 14 bases. The CDR3 sequence: CASSGVGMGNSPLHF. The CDR3, as DNA: TGTGCCAGCAGTGGGGTTGGAATGGGCAATTCACCCCTCCACTTT.

The chain joins TRBV28 to TRBJ2-7; a weak D match, TRBD1 (6 bases). V gave up 4 bases and J gave up 2 bases, with 15 bases separating them. The CDR3 spans 15 residues. Germline V gene sequence: CDR1 MDHEN, CDR2 SYDVKM. In nucleotides, the CDR3 is TGTGCCAGCAGTTCCGGACAGAGATTCGCCTACGAGCAGTACTTC. This translates into CASSSGQRFAYEQYF.

This chain links TRBV18 with TRBJ1-2; D is undetermined. Germline CDR1 reads KGHSH; CDR2 reads LQKENI. CDR3 length equals 15 residues. The V end lost 2 bases, the J end lost 2 bases, and 12 bases lay between the germline ends. CDR3 region: CASSPVQPPNYGYTF. CDR3 sequence (DNA): TGTGCCAGCTCACCAGTCCAACCGCCCAACTATGGCTACACCTTC.

CDR3 amino acids: CASSPLGLGTNTGELFF. CDR3 nucleotide sequence: TGTGCCAGCAGCCCCCTAGGATTGGGGACTAACACCGGGGAGCTGTTTTTT. The chain uses TRBV7-9 and TRBJ2-2, with a weak D call TRBD2 (6 bases). CDR1 and CDR2 (germline): SEHNR, FQNEAQ (reference sequence). V was pared by 5 bases and J by 2 bases, with 18 bases between. This CDR3 has 17 amino acids.

The chain employs TRBV11-2 and TRBJ1-4, with D possibly TRBD1 on 6 matching bases. Germline lookup yields CDR1 SGHAT and CDR2 FQNNGV. The V end was cut by 2 bases, the J end by 4 bases, with 17 bases between. The CDR3 runs to 17 residues. The CDR3 reads CASSLRTRTEYNEKLFF. The CDR3 coding sequence is TGTGCCAGCAGCTTAAGAACGAGGACAGAGTATAATGAAAAACTGTTTTTT. The full variable domain, completed using reference TRBV11-2 and TRBJ1-4, is EAGVAQSPRYKIIEKRQSVAFWCNPISGHATLYWYQQILGQGPKLLIQFQNNGVVDDSQLPKDRFSAERLKGVDSTLKIQPAKLEDSAVYLCASSLRTRTEYNEKLFFGSGTQLSVL.

The rearrangement links TRBV7-9 to TRBJ1-1; no reliable D call. V was clipped by 3 bases and J by 0 bases, with 5 bases between them. This CDR3 is 13 amino acids long. CDR1 is SEHNR, CDR2 FQNEAQ, per germline (reference sequence). CDR3 nucleotides: TGTGCCAGCAGCTTCCTTATGAACACTGAAGCTTTCTTT. It is translated as CASSFLMNTEAFF. The full variable domain, rest sourced from reference TRBV7-9 and TRBJ1-1, is DTGVSQNPRHKITKRGQNVTFRCDPISEHNRLYWYRQTLGQGPEFLTYFQNEAQLEKSRLLSDRFSAERPKGSFSTLEIQRTEQGDSAMYLCASSFLMNTEAFFGQGTRLTVV.

V usage is TRBV5-4 and J usage is TRBJ2-5; TRBD2 matches at 9 bases. Germline assignment: CDR1 SGHNT and CDR2 YYREEE (reference sequence). The CDR3 extends over 16 amino acids. V lost 0 bases and J lost 7; bases outside the gene matches: 10. This CDR3 is CASSLGSSGKYGTQYF. The CDR3 nucleotides read TGTGCCAGCAGCTTGGGGTCTAGCGGGAAATACGGGACCCAGTACTTC. Filled out from reference TRBV5-4 and TRBJ2-5, the complete variable domain reads ETGVTQSPTHLIKTRGQQVTLRCSSQSGHNTVSWYQQALGQGPQFIFQYYREEENGRGNFPPRFSGLQFPNYSSELNVNALELDDSALYLCASSLGSSGKYGTQYFGPGTRLLVL.

V usage is TRBV27 and J usage is TRBJ2-2; TRBD1 might be the D (5 bases). Per germline, CDR1 MNHEY and CDR2 SMNVEV (reference sequence). This CDR3 spans 14 amino acids. Trimming removed 2 bases from V and 2 bases from J, with 6 bases in between. The CDR3: CASSLDSNTGELFF. DNA of the CDR3: TGTGCCAGCAGTTTAGACAGTAACACCGGGGAGCTGTTTTTT.

The chain has TRBV11-2 and TRBJ2-1; D call uncertain. The V gene's germline CDR1 is SGHAT and CDR2 FQNNGV. V was pared by 11 bases and J by 5 bases, with 13 bases between. CDR3 length: 12 residues. The CDR3 DNA follows: TGTGCCTGCGGAGCCGTGGACAATGAGCAGTTCTTC. Translated, it gives CACGAVDNEQFF. Using reference TRBV11-2 and TRBJ2-1 for the parts outside the CDR3, the full variable domain is EAGVAQSPRYKIIEKRQSVAFWCNPISGHATLYWYQQILGQGPKLLIQFQNNGVVDDSQLPKDRFSAERLKGVDSTLKIQPAKLEDSAVYLCACGAVDNEQFFGPGTRLTVL.

V gene TRBV5-1 combines with J gene TRBJ2-3, with D unresolved. V lost 4 bases to trimming and J lost 1 base, with 10 bases between them. The CDR3 runs 14 residues. Germline V gene sequence: CDR1 SGHRS, CDR2 YFSETQ. The CDR3 loop is CASSLRVGTDTQYF. Here the CDR3 DNA reads TGCGCCAGCAGCCTTCGGGTGGGCACAGATACGCAGTATTTT.

The chain uses TRBV6-5 and TRBJ2-7; 9 bases are a match to TRBD2. Germline V gene sequence: CDR1 MNHEY, CDR2 SVGAGI. J gave up 3 bases and V 6 bases, and 9 bases lay outside the gene matches. The CDR3 totals 15 residues. The CDR3 here is CASSPYPSGVYEQYF. In DNA, the CDR3 is TGTGCCAGCAGCCCCTACCCTAGCGGGGTCTACGAGCAGTACTTC.

This chain links TRBV2 with TRBJ1-5, with D perhaps TRBD1 (5 bases). The germline CDR1 and CDR2 sequences are SNHLY and FYNNEI. The V gene lost 2 bases and the J gene lost 9 bases, with 14 bases spanning the gap. This CDR3 comprises 14 residues. The CDR3 protein is CASSESGRAVPQHF. The CDR3 DNA is TGTGCCAGCAGTGAATCGGGACGCGCAGTGCCCCAGCATTTT.

This chain uses TRBV28 with TRBJ1-6; D unresolved. The CDR3 sequence is 15 residues long. Germline CDR1 is MDHEN and CDR2 is SYDVKM. The ends were cut back, 5 bases at V and 10 bases at J, with 18 bases in the middle. CDR3 amino acids: CASSKSGGSGSPLHF. CDR3 nucleotides: TGTGCCAGCAGTAAATCGGGAGGGTCGGGGTCACCCCTCCACTTT.